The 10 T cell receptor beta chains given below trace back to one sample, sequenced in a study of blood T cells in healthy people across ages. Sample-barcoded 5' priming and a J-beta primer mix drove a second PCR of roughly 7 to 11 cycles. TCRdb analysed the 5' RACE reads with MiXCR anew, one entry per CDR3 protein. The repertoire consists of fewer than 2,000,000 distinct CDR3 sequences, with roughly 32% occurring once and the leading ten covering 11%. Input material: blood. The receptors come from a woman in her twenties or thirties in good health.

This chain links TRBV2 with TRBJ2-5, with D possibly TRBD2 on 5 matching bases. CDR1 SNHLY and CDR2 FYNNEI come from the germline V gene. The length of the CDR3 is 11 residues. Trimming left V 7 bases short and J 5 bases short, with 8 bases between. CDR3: CASIRRETQYF. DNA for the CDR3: TGTGCCAGCATTCGGAGGGAGACCCAGTACTTC.

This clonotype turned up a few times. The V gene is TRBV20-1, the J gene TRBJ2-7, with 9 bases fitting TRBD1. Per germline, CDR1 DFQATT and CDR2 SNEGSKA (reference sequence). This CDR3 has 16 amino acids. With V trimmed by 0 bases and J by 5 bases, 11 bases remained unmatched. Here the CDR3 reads CSARDVEGTGYHEQYF. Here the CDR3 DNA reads TGCAGTGCTAGAGATGTTGAAGGGACAGGGTACCACGAGCAGTACTTC.

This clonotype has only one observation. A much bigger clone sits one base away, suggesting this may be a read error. CDR3 DNA: TGTGCCGGCAGTTTAAGGGGCGTAGCGGACTACGAGCAGTACTTC. It encodes CAGSLRGVADYEQYF. This chain uses TRBV12-3 or TRBV12-4 with TRBJ2-7; D perhaps matches TRBD2 (6 bases). The CDR3 covers 15 residues.

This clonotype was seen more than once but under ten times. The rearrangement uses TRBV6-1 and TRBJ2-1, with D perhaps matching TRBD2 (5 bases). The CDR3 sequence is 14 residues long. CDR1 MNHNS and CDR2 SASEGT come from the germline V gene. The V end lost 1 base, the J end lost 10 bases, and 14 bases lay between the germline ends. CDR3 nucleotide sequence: TGTGCCAGCAGTGAAGATTGGGCTAGCCGAGAGCAGTTCTTC. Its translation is CASSEDWASREQFF.

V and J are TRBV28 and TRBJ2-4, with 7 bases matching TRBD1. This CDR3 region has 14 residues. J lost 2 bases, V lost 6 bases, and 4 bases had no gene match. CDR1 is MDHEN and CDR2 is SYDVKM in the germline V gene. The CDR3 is CASRTGSTKNIQYF. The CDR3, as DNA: TGTGCCAGCAGGACAGGGAGTACCAAAAACATTCAGTACTTC.

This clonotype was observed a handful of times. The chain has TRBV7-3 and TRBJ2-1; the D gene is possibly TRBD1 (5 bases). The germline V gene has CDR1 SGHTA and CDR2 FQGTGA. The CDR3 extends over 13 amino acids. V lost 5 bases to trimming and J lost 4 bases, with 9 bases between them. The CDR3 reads CASSRRQYNEQFF. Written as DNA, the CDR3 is TGTGCCAGCAGCAGGCGACAGTACAATGAGCAGTTCTTC.

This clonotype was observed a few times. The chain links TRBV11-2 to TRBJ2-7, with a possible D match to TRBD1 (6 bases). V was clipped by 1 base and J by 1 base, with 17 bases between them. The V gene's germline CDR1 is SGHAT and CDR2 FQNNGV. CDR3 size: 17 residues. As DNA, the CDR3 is TGTGCCAGCAGCTTAGTTTTGGCAGGGGACGGGTCCTACGAGCAGTACTTC. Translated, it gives CASSLVLAGDGSYEQYF.

The chain's CDR3 is CASSVGGDRAGGPEAFF. DNA of the CDR3: TGTGCCAGCAGCGTGGGGGGGGACAGGGCCGGGGGGCCTGAAGCTTTCTTT. This rearrangement joins TRBV5-5 to TRBJ1-1; 9 nucleotides align to TRBD1. Germline V CDR1 and CDR2: SGHKS, YYEKEE (reference sequence). The CDR3 runs to 17 residues. The junction had 16 bases not matched to a gene; V was cut back by 4 bases and J by 6 bases.

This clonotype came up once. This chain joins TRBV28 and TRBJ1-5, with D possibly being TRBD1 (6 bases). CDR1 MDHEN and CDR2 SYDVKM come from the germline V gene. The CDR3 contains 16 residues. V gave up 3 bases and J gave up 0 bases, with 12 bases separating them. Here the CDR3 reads CASSFLGQNSNQPQHF. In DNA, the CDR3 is TGTGCCAGCAGTTTCTTAGGACAGAATAGCAATCAGCCCCAGCATTTT.

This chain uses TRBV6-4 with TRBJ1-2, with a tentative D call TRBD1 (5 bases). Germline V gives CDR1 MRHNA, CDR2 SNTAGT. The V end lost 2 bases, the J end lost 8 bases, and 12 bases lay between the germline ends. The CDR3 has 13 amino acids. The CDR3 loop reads CASSDGQGRGYTF. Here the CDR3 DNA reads TGTGCCAGCAGTGACGGGCAGGGCCGGGGCTACACCTTC.